These 11 T cell receptor beta chains came from one sample sequenced in a study of shared clonotypes between healthy human individuals. Method: immunoSEQ multiplex PCR; TCRdb's copy keeps in-frame clones and lacks some. This table holds 1,400,000 or so clones, around 98.5% found once. The sequenced sample was naive CD4+ T cells sorted from blood. Subset meaning: CD45RA+ positively selected. The source of these receptors is a man aged 25-45 years in good health.

The chain couples TRBV7-9 to TRBJ1-5, with unresolved D. The germline CDR1 and CDR2 sequences are SEHNR and FQNEAQ (reference sequence). The CDR3 has 15 residues. The V gene lost 3 bases and the J gene lost 0 bases, with 9 bases spanning the gap. The CDR3 bases are TGTGCCAGCAGCTTCGGAGGGAATAGCAATCAGCCCCAGCATTTT. This encodes CASSFGGNSNQPQHF.

The chain uses TRBV7-9 and TRBJ2-1; a possible D gene is TRBD2 (6 bases). Per the germline V gene, CDR1 is SEHNR and CDR2 is FQNEAQ (reference sequence). The CDR3 has 16 amino acids. V lost 6 bases and J lost 4, with 19 bases in between. The CDR3 nucleotides read TGTGCCAGCAGTAATTTTCCGGGACTTGATTACAATGAGCAGTTCTTC. Translating gives CASSNFPGLDYNEQFF.

The J gene is TRBJ2-7, the V gene TRBV7-9, with 9 bases matching TRBD1. Germline V gene sequence: CDR1 SEHNR, CDR2 FQNEAQ (reference sequence). V shed 7 bases and J 1 base; nucleotides not matched to a gene: 5. The CDR3 is 14 amino acids. This chain's CDR3 is CASNPDRGSYEQYF. Here the CDR3 DNA reads TGTGCCAGCAACCCGGACAGGGGATCCTACGAGCAGTACTTC.

This chain uses TRBV6-1 with TRBJ1-1; perhaps TRBD1 as D (5 bases). This CDR3 comprises 11 residues. V was shortened by 6 bases and J by 7 bases, with 9 bases between the two germline ends. Germline lookup yields CDR1 MNHNS and CDR2 SASEGT. CDR3 in DNA: TGTGCCAGCAGCCAGGGAGGTGAAGCTTTCTTT. Encoded protein: CASSQGGEAFF.

The gene calls are TRBV30 and TRBJ2-2; D remains unclear. V lost 2 bases, J lost 6 bases, and 13 bases lay in between. There are 14 residues in the CDR3. The germline V gene has CDR1 GTSNPN and CDR2 SVGIG (reference sequence). In DNA form, the CDR3 reads TGTGCCTGGAGTCTTGAGTTAATGTCCGGGGAGCTGTTTTTT. Translation gives CAWSLELMSGELFF.

The chain combines TRBV7-9 with TRBJ1-5; 9 nucleotides match TRBD1. V gave up 1 base and J gave up 4 bases; unmatched junction bases: 8. CDR3 length: 17 residues. CDR1 is SEHNR and CDR2 is FQNEAQ in the germline V gene (reference sequence). The CDR3 nucleotides read TGTGCCAGCAGCTTAGTAATTGGGACAGGGTCTAATCAGCCCCAGCATTTT. It codes for CASSLVIGTGSNQPQHF.

V gene TRBV4-1 combines with J gene TRBJ2-5, with TRBD1 as a possible D gene (5 bases). The germline V gene has CDR1 MGHRA and CDR2 YSYEKL. Trimming took off 0 bases at V and 5 bases at J, with 10 bases between the two ends. The CDR3 contains 14 residues. DNA of the CDR3: TGCGCCAGCAGCCAAGATCCAGGGTCGGAGACCCAGTACTTC. Its translation is CASSQDPGSETQYF.

The V call is TRBV6-5, the J call TRBJ1-5; D is ambiguous. Trimming removed 5 bases at V and 6 bases at J, with 14 bases between. The CDR3 loop spans 14 amino acids. The germline CDR1 and CDR2 sequences are MNHEY and SVGAGI. CDR3 loop: CASSKRTFSQPQHF. As DNA, the CDR3 is TGTGCCAGCAGTAAGCGAACCTTCTCTCAGCCCCAGCATTTT.

The sample holds one count of this clone. J is TRBJ2-5 and V is TRBV9; tentatively, D is TRBD1 or TRBD2 (7 bases each). The V gene lost 2 bases and the J gene lost 4 bases, with 15 bases spanning the gap. There are 15 residues in the CDR3. Germline V lookup: CDR1 SGDLS, CDR2 YYNGEE. This CDR3 reads CASSVTGRGIETQYF. The CDR3 DNA reads as TGTGCCAGCAGCGTGACAGGGAGGGGTATAGAGACCCAGTACTTC.

This chain links TRBV7-6 with TRBJ2-7; D perhaps matches TRBD2 (5 bases). In germline, CDR1 is SGHVS, CDR2 FNYEAQ. This CDR3 has 16 amino acids. V was trimmed by 2 bases and J by 2 bases, leaving 16 bases between them. The CDR3 spells CASSLLPGGPTYEQYF. The CDR3 nucleotides read TGTGCCAGCAGCTTACTTCCGGGCGGGCCGACCTACGAGCAGTACTTC.

The chain recombines TRBV10-3 with TRBJ2-7; D gene uncertain. V lost 6 bases and J 0 bases, leaving 9 bases between the germline ends. Germline CDR1 reads ENHRY; CDR2 reads SYGVKD. This CDR3 comprises 13 residues. The CDR3 protein is CAIRSESSYEQYF. The CDR3 DNA follows: TGTGCCATCAGGAGCGAAAGCTCCTACGAGCAGTACTTC.